These T cell receptor beta chains were read from a single sample in a study of cytomegalovirus exposure and HLA in healthy donors. The data were produced by immunoSEQ multiplex PCR, yet TCRdb's version contains in-frame clones alone and is incomplete. In the table there are 85,000 to 100,000 clones, roughly 73% of which are singletons. The sequenced material came from PBMCs. Source of these receptors: a woman aged 40 to 55 in good health and CMV-seronegative. Both conserved end residues are part of each CDR3. A D gene is named only where the DNA matches it firmly. Where a row states a size, it is once, few, many or the class of an expanded clone; other rows omit it.

>TRBJ2-2|TRBV5-5|NA|12|NA
TGTGCCAGCAGTTTTATCACCGGGGAGCTGTTTTTT
CASSFITGELFF
>TRBJ1-5|TRBV6-6|NA|14|many
TGTGCCAGCAGTTACGCGACAGAGAATCAGCCCCAGCATTTT
CASSYATENQPQHF
>TRBJ2-7|TRBV4-3|TRBD2|15|NA
TGCGCCAGCAGCCAAGGTGGTAGCGGGGGGTACGAGCAGTACTTC
CASSQGGSGGYEQYF
>TRBJ1-3|TRBV18|NA|12|NA
TGTGCCAGCTCACTCCAGGGAAACACCATATATTTT
CASSLQGNTIYF
>TRBJ1-1|TRBV7-3|NA|14|NA
TGTGCCAGCAGCCTACAGGGCCCGGGCACTGAAGCTTTCTTT
CASSLQGPGTEAFF
>TRBJ2-7|TRBV19|NA|14|NA
TGTGCCAGTAGTGACCGGGACATTCTCCGCGAGCAGTACTTC
CASSDRDILREQYF
>TRBJ2-5|TRBV5-6|TRBD2|15|NA
TGTGCCAGCAGCACCCGGACTAGCGGCCAAGAGACCCAGTACTTC
CASSTRTSGQETQYF
>TRBJ2-3|TRBV4-3|TRBD2|16|NA
TGCGCCAGCAGCCAAGATCTAGCGGGGGCCACAGATACGCAGTATTTT
CASSQDLAGATDTQYF
>TRBJ2-5|TRBV30|NA|12|once
TGTGCCTGGAGTGTGTCGGGGGAGACCCAGTACTTC
CAWSVSGETQYF
>TRBJ1-4|TRBV28|NA|14|NA
TGTGCCAGCAGCCTAAGAGGCGCACAAGAAAAACTGTTTTTT
CASSLRGAQEKLFF
>TRBJ2-7|TRBV29-1|NA|12|once
TGCAGCGTTGAAGTGAGCTCCTACGAGCAGTACTTC
CSVEVSSYEQYF
>TRBJ1-5|TRBV10-3|NA|14|NA
TGTGCCATCAGTGAGTACTACGGAAATCAGCCCCAGCATTTT
CAISEYYGNQPQHF
>TRBJ1-5|TRBV21-1|NA|15|NA
TGTGCCAGCAGCGGCAGGACAGGGGGCAATCAGCCCCAGCATTTT
CASSGRTGGNQPQHF
>TRBJ2-3|TRBV4-2|TRBD2|19|NA
TGTGCCAGCAGCCAAGATCGAGCCCGGACTAGCGGGGGTTCAGATACGCAGTATTTT
CASSQDRARTSGGSDTQYF
>TRBJ1-5|TRBV29-1|NA|13|NA
TGCAGCGTTGAAGAGAATAGCAATCAGCCCCAGAATTTT
CSVEENSNQPQNF
>TRBJ2-1|TRBV4-3|TRBD1|15|NA
TGCGCCAGCAGCCTCGGACAGGGCTACTACAATGAGCAGTTCTTC
CASSLGQGYYNEQFF
>TRBJ2-7|TRBV6-1|NA|11|NA
TGTGCCAGCAGCTGGCCGAGGGAGCAGTACTTC
CASSWPREQYF
>TRBJ2-7|TRBV4-1|TRBD2|17|once
TGCGCCAGCAGCCTTTGGACTAGCGGGGGGCGGCCCTACGAGCAGTACTTC
CASSLWTSGGRPYEQYF
>TRBJ2-5|TRBV6-5|TRBD1|16|NA
TGTGCCAGCAGTTACTCCTTTGGACAGGGGGTAGGGACCCAGTACTTC
CASSYSFGQGVGTQYF
>TRBJ1-2|TRBV2|NA|11|NA
TGTGCCAGCAGTGCAGGGCGTGGCTACACCTTC
CASSAGRGYTF
>TRBJ1-2|TRBV7-2|NA|12|NA
TGTGCCAGCAGCCCGTCGCGAGGCGACTACACCTTC
CASSPSRGDYTF
>TRBJ1-2|TRBV4-3|NA|14|few
TGCGCCAGCAGCCAAGATACGAGTTTAGGGGTTTACACCTTC
CASSQDTSLGVYTF
>TRBJ1-3|TRBV7-2|NA|14|NA
TGTGCCAGCAGCTTGGGGAGCTCTGGAAACACCATATATTTT
CASSLGSSGNTIYF
>TRBJ1-3|TRBV11-2|NA|14|few
TGTGCCAGCAGGATGTCTAGCTCTGGAAACACCATATATTTT
CASRMSSSGNTIYF
>TRBJ1-1|TRBV18|NA|13|NA
TGTGCCAGCTCACCAGGGGGGAGCACTGAAGCTTTCTTT
CASSPGGSTEAFF
>TRBJ2-2|TRBV10-3|TRBD1|17|few
TGTGCCATCAGTGACCCGGACAGGGGAGTTGGCACCGGGGAGCTGTTTTTT
CAISDPDRGVGTGELFF
>TRBJ1-2|TRBV7-9|TRBD1|13|NA
TGTGCCAGCAGCGAGGGACAGAACTATGGCTACACCTTC
CASSEGQNYGYTF
>TRBJ2-7|TRBV15|TRBD1|13|NA
TGTGCCACCAGCGACAGGGGGCTGTACGAGCAGTACTTC
CATSDRGLYEQYF
>TRBJ1-2|TRBV7-6|TRBD1|12|NA
TGTGCCAGCAGCCTAGGGACAGGATCCTACACCTTC
CASSLGTGSYTF
>TRBJ1-1|TRBV7-8|TRBD1|15|NA
TGTGCCAGCAGCCACCGGGACAGGGGTGAGACTGAAGCTTTCTTT
CASSHRDRGETEAFF
>TRBJ2-1|TRBV4-3|NA|15|NA
TGCGCCAGCAGCCAAGTCAGGGGGGTTTATAATGAGCAGTTCTTC
CASSQVRGVYNEQFF
>TRBJ2-1|TRBV4-2|NA|14|NA
TGTGCCAGCAGTCCCGGGGGCTCCTACAATGAGCAGTTCTTC
CASSPGGSYNEQFF
>TRBJ1-5|TRBV30|NA|15|NA
TGTGCCTGGACGCAGGGCGTAGTCGGGAATCAGCCCCAGCATTTT
CAWTQGVVGNQPQHF
>TRBJ1-2|TRBV25-1|NA|18|NA
TGTGCCAGCAGTGAGACCGGGACTCTGGACAAAGCTAACTATGGCTACACCTTC
CASSETGTLDKANYGYTF
>TRBJ2-5|TRBV5-4|TRBD2|14|NA
TGTGCCAGCAGCTTTGGGGTGGCCGCGGGGGCCCAGTACTTC
CASSFGVAAGAQYF
>TRBJ2-5|TRBV11-3|NA|14|NA
TGTGCCAGCAGCCATAGGGGGTTGGGTGGGACCCAGTACTTC
CASSHRGLGGTQYF
>TRBJ2-6|TRBV5-4|NA|19|NA
TGTGCCAGCAGCTCTAATGCGGGATCCGGGTACTCTGGGGCCAACGTCCTGACTTTC
CASSSNAGSGYSGANVLTF
>TRBJ1-5|TRBV28|TRBD1|14|NA
TGTGCCAGCAGGACAGGGGTAAGCAATCAGCCCCAGCATTTT
CASRTGVSNQPQHF
>TRBJ2-1|TRBV5-4|NA|14|NA
TGTGCCAGCAGCTTGGCGAGCTCCTACAATGAGCAGTTCTTC
CASSLASSYNEQFF
>TRBJ2-2|TRBV13|NA|13|NA
TGTGCCAGCAGCCTAGGACAGTTTGGGGAGCTGTTTTTT
CASSLGQFGELFF
>TRBJ1-3|TRBV10-3|TRBD1|15|NA
TGTGCCATCAGTCCCCTGGAAGGGGGCGGAAACACCATATATTTT
CAISPLEGGGNTIYF
>TRBJ1-1|TRBV7-3|NA|13|NA
TGTGCCAGCAGCTTGGACAGGAACACTGAAGCTTTCTTT
CASSLDRNTEAFF
>TRBJ2-1|TRBV29-1|TRBD2|15|once
TGCAGCGTTGAGGGCGGGGGTGTCTCTTACAATGAGCAGTTCTTC
CSVEGGGVSYNEQFF
>TRBJ1-5|TRBV4-2|NA|15|NA
TGTGCCAGCAGCCAAGTCAGGGCTCCCAATCAGCCCCAGCATTTT
CASSQVRAPNQPQHF
>TRBJ1-5|TRBV6-1|NA|14|NA
TGTGCCAGCAGTGAAGGAGGGCCCAATCAGCCCCAGCATTTT
CASSEGGPNQPQHF
>TRBJ2-7|TRBV30|TRBD1|15|NA
TGTGCCTGGAGCGCTCCGGGACAGGGGACTTACGAGCAGTACTTC
CAWSAPGQGTYEQYF
>TRBJ1-2|TRBV9|NA|14|NA
TGTGCCAGCAGCCCAAGGACAGCAAACTATGGCTACACCTTC
CASSPRTANYGYTF
>TRBJ2-5|TRBV7-3|TRBD2|15|once
TGTGCCAGCAGCTTAAGTGGACTAGTCCGGGAGACCCAGTACTTC
CASSLSGLVRETQYF
>TRBJ1-1|TRBV19|NA|15|few
TGTGCCAGTAGGATGGCCTCTCTCGAGGTCACTGAAGCTTTCTTT
CASRMASLEVTEAFF
>TRBJ1-4|TRBV5-6|NA|16|NA
TGTGCCAGCAGCTTGGGCACAGGGAGGGGTAATGAAAAACTGTTTTTT
CASSLGTGRGNEKLFF
>TRBJ2-2|TRBV2|NA|14|few
TGTGCCAGCAGTGTCGCAGGTAGCACCGGGGAGCTGTTTTTT
CASSVAGSTGELFF
>TRBJ2-7|TRBV6-1|TRBD1|14|NA
TGTGCCAGCAGTGAAGCGTACGCTTCCGCCGGGACAGCCTTC
CASSEAYASAGTAF
>TRBJ1-5|TRBV19|TRBD1|14|NA
TGTGCCAGTAGGGGGACAGGGGGTGATCAGCCCCAGCATTTT
CASRGTGGDQPQHF
>TRBJ2-3|TRBV4-3|NA|16|NA
TGCGCCAGCAGCCAAGATCTGGGCGGGGGCACAGATACGCAGTATTTT
CASSQDLGGGTDTQYF
>TRBJ1-4|TRBV7-6|TRBD1|15|NA
TGTGCCAGCAGCGCACAGGGGAAGACTAATGAAAAACTGTTTTTT
CASSAQGKTNEKLFF
>TRBJ2-2|TRBV5-4|NA|14|few
TGTGCCAGCAGCGGAGGGGTGGCCACCGGGGAGCTGTTTTTT
CASSGGVATGELFF
>TRBJ2-6|TRBV28|TRBD1|14|NA
TGTGCCGCATTACAGGGGGCTGGGGCCAACGTCCTGACTTTC
CAALQGAGANVLTF
>TRBJ2-3|TRBV7-2|TRBD1|14|NA
TGTGCCAGCAGCTCCAGACAGGGACCAGATACGCAGTATTTT
CASSSRQGPDTQYF
>TRBJ1-1|TRBV6-5|TRBD1|12|NA
TGTGCGGCACAGGGGAGGTACACTGAAGCTTTCTTT
CAAQGRYTEAFF